A single sample is the source of the 17 T cell receptor beta chains below, sequenced in a study of Graves' ophthalmopathy and Graves' hyperthyroidism. RNA transcripts yielded amplified TCR beta CDR3 regions. The first-round RT-PCR employed HTBI primers together with the Qiagen OneStep RT-PCR kit. A multiplex PCR was then performed as the second round. Using its own MiXCR run on the multiplex PCR reads, TCRdb lists one record per CDR3 protein. The table includes around 1.1 million distinct CDR3 sequences, about 38% detected once. Sample: peripheral blood or thyroid tissue (not recorded which). The receptors were sampled from an adult man with Graves' hyperthyroidism.

Notes on this clonotype: Just one base apart from a much larger clone, this may be a read error. This sequence joins TRBV19 and TRBJ2-7; TRBD1 matches at 7 bases. V dropped 4 bases and J dropped 1; count of bases not matched to a gene: 7. CDR3 length: 15 amino acids. CDR1 is LNHDA, CDR2 SQIVND, per germline (reference sequence). The CDR3 here is CASSNLRDSSYEQYF. CDR3 coding DNA: TGTGCCAGTAGTAATCTCCGGGACAGTTCCTACGAGCAGTACTTC.

This clonotype has ten or more counts. The chain carries TRBV10-1 and TRBJ2-7, with D unclear. Germline-derived CDR1 and CDR2 are WNHNN and SYGVQD (reference sequence). The length of the CDR3 is 16 residues. V lost 4 bases to trimming and J lost 3 bases, with 19 bases between them. The chain's CDR3 is CASSAKGKVKLYEQYF. CDR3 nucleotide sequence: TGCGCCAGCAGTGCAAAGGGAAAGGTAAAACTCTACGAGCAGTACTTC.

This clonotype was seen ten or more times. Mismatch with germline at one junction end may stem from a read error. This chain links TRBV27 with TRBJ1-4, with 9 positions matching TRBD1. Germline assignment: CDR1 MNHEY and CDR2 SMNVEV (reference sequence). There are 13 residues in the CDR3. This CDR3 is CASSFRDREKSEF. CDR3 in DNA: TGTGCCAGCAGTTTTCGGGACAGGGAAAAATCCGAGTTT.

This clonotype has only a few counts. This chain links TRBV12-3 or TRBV12-4 with TRBJ2-7, with D maybe TRBD1 (6 bases). The CDR3 contains 13 residues. V was clipped by 6 bases and J by 3 bases, with 12 bases between them. For the CDR3, the DNA is TGTGCCAGCAGCTACGTAGGGGGCTACGAGCAGTACTTC. Translating gives CASSYVGGYEQYF.

This clonotype occurred a few times. The CDR3 protein is CASSWGTKGEKLFF. The DNA of the CDR3 is TGCGCCAGCAGCTGGGGCACAAAAGGCGAAAAACTGTTTTTT. V gene TRBV5-1 combines with J gene TRBJ1-4; D perhaps matches TRBD1 (5 bases). Germline assignment: CDR1 SGHRS and CDR2 YFSETQ. The CDR3 totals 14 residues. Trimming removed 3 bases at V and 8 bases at J, with 14 bases between.

This clonotype was seen only a few times. The gene calls are TRBV19 and TRBJ1-5; 9 nucleotides agree with TRBD1. Losses at the gene ends were 6 bases for V and 6 bases for J; bases not matched to a gene: 12. The germline gives CDR1 LNHDA, CDR2 SQIVND (reference sequence). The CDR3 has 16 amino acids. The CDR3 is CASRAQGAGGGQPQHF. CDR3 in DNA: TGTGCCAGTAGGGCACAGGGGGCCGGGGGGGGTCAGCCCCAGCATTTT.

Ten or more counts support this clonotype. The chain recombines TRBV2 with TRBJ1-1, with a weak D call TRBD1 (5 bases). The CDR3 runs to 11 residues. V lost 6 bases, J lost 8 bases, and 10 bases lay in between. The germline gives CDR1 SNHLY, CDR2 FYNNEI. CDR3 DNA sequence: TGTGCCAGCAGGAGAAACAGGGAAGCTTTCTTT. This gives the protein CASRRNREAFF.

To note about this clonotype: This may be a read error: a much more frequent sequence differs by one nucleotide. The rearrangement joins TRBV10-3 to TRBJ2-7; 10 bases map to TRBD2. Germline-derived CDR1 and CDR2 are ENHRY and SYGVKD. V lost 10 bases, J lost 2 bases, and 5 bases stayed unmatched. This CDR3 is 13 amino acids long. In DNA, the CDR3 is TGTGCCACCCAAGCGGGAGGGCCCTACGAGCAGTACTTC. Its protein is CATQAGGPYEQYF.

The chain carries TRBV20-1 and TRBJ2-7, with TRBD2 matching over 7 bases. This CDR3 spans 14 amino acids. Looked up from germline, CDR1 is DFQATT and CDR2 is SNEGSKA (reference sequence). J gave up 0 bases and V 3 bases, and 5 bases lay outside the gene matches. The DNA for the CDR3 is TGCAGTGCTAGCAGCGGGGAGTACTCCTACGAGCAGTACTTC. Its translation: CSASSGEYSYEQYF.

The rearrangement joins TRBV18 to TRBJ2-5; TRBD2 matches 11 bases. The junction had 7 bases not matched to a gene; V was cut back by 3 bases and J by 4 bases. This CDR3 region has 16 residues. Germline V lookup: CDR1 KGHSH, CDR2 LQKENI. This CDR3 is CASSPSALAGGETQYF. DNA for the CDR3: TGTGCCAGCTCACCCTCGGCGCTAGCGGGAGGAGAGACCCAGTACTTC.

This clonotype occurred many times. This chain links TRBV16 with TRBJ1-1, with D unresolved. The CDR3 covers 13 residues. The ends were cut back, 0 bases at V and 1 base at J, with 3 bases in the middle. Germline V gene lookup returns CDR1 KGHSY and CDR2 FQNENV. The CDR3 sequence: CASSQSANTEAFF. The CDR3, as DNA: TGTGCCAGCAGCCAATCTGCGAACACTGAAGCTTTCTTT.

V is TRBV10-3 and J is TRBJ1-1; D gene uncertain. The germline gives CDR1 ENHRY, CDR2 SYGVKD. The CDR3 consists of 12 residues. The V and J ends lost 4 bases and 5 bases respectively, with 8 bases between them. This CDR3 reads CAISGRQTEAFF. CDR3 DNA: TGTGCCATCAGTGGAAGGCAGACTGAAGCTTTCTTT.

This clonotype was counted at least ten times. This rearrangement joins TRBV7-9 to TRBJ2-5; TRBD2 matches at 9 bases. The J segment lost 5 bases and the V segment lost 1 base, leaving 5 bases of the junction unmatched. The V gene's germline CDR1 is SEHNR and CDR2 FQNEAQ (reference sequence). The CDR3 runs to 15 residues. The DNA of the CDR3 is TGTGCCAGCAGCTTAGGAGCGGGGGGCGTGGAGACCCAGTACTTC. As protein: CASSLGAGGVETQYF.

The chain uses TRBV7-2 and TRBJ2-5; 9 nucleotides line up with TRBD2. CDR1 is SGHTA, CDR2 FQGNSA, per germline. The CDR3 covers 15 residues. The J segment lost 5 bases and the V segment lost 1 base, leaving 5 bases of the junction unmatched. This chain's CDR3 is CASSLGLAVGETQYF. The CDR3, as DNA: TGTGCCAGCAGCTTAGGACTAGCGGTGGGGGAGACCCAGTACTTC. Full variable domain (remainder filled in from reference TRBV7-2 and TRBJ2-5): GAGVSQSPSNKVTEKGKDVELRCDPISGHTALYWYRQSLGQGLEFLIYFQGNSAPDKSGLPSDRFSAERTGGSVSTLTIQRTQQEDSAVYLCASSLGLAVGETQYFGPGTRLLVL.

This clonotype showed up just a few times. CDR3 coding DNA: TGCAGTGCTAGGAGACAGGGGACCCAGTACTTC. Its translation: CSARRQGTQYF. The chain combines TRBV20-1 with TRBJ2-5; TRBD1 matches 7 bases. The V gene end was trimmed by 3 bases and the J gene end by 7 bases; junction bases not matched to a gene: 2. The V gene's germline CDR1 is DFQATT and CDR2 SNEGSKA (reference sequence). The CDR3 loop spans 11 amino acids.

In this sample, this clonotype turned up many times. This chain links TRBV20-1 with TRBJ2-7; 7 bases are a match to TRBD1. V gave up 4 bases and J gave up 2 bases; unmatched junction bases: 11. The CDR3 has 15 amino acids. Germline V gives CDR1 DFQATT, CDR2 SNEGSKA (reference sequence). DNA for the CDR3: TGCAGTGCTACTGACCGGGACAGCAAGACCTACGAGCAGTACTTC. Amino acids: CSATDRDSKTYEQYF.

This clonotype showed up just a few times. The chain links TRBV6-2 or TRBV6-3 to TRBJ1-5; a possible D gene is TRBD1 (5 bases). Germline V gene sequence: CDR1 MNHEY, CDR2 SVGEGT. The germline V and J ends were trimmed by 7 bases and 6 bases, with 16 bases remaining between them. This CDR3 comprises 14 residues. The CDR3 here is CASTGGGSTQPQHF. CDR3 in DNA: TGTGCCAGCACCGGCGGGGGGAGTACTCAGCCCCAGCATTTT.